One and the same sample provided the 14 T cell receptor beta chains below, sequenced in a study of identical twins. TCRdb re-called the 5' RACE reads through MiXCR, storing one row per CDR3 protein. The repertoire has hundreds of thousands of distinct CDR3 sequences, under 8.5% of them found once; the top ten carry over 1.5%. These data were also reused for a study on yellow fever vaccine responses in identical twins.

The sequencing input was PBMCs. These receptors were obtained from a woman in her late teens or twenties in good health.

This rearrangement joins TRBV4-1 to TRBJ1-1; D may be TRBD1 (5 bases). CDR1 and CDR2 from the germline V gene are MGHRA and YSYEKL. Trimming took 3 bases from V and 3 from J, leaving 14 bases between them. This CDR3 spans 15 amino acids. Written as DNA, the CDR3 is TGCGCCAGCAGCCATCCAGGGAGGATGGACACTGAAGCTTTCTTT. As protein: CASSHPGRMDTEAFF.

This clonotype showed up many times. The V call is TRBV5-1, the J call TRBJ1-1, with 9 bases that match TRBD1. The J segment lost 11 bases and the V segment lost 3 bases, leaving 11 bases of the junction unmatched. The CDR3 loop spans 14 amino acids. Germline CDR1 SGHRS, CDR2 YFSETQ. The CDR3 coding sequence is TGCGCCAGCAGCTCGGAGACAGGGGGGTCTAACGCTTTCTTT. Translation: CASSSETGGSNAFF.

This clonotype was observed many times. The CDR3 here is CASIQGTYSNQPQHF. The CDR3 nucleotides read TGTGCCAGCATACAGGGGACGTATAGCAATCAGCCCCAGCATTTT. The chain combines TRBV12-3 or TRBV12-4 with TRBJ1-5, with 7 bases aligning to TRBD1. CDR3 length equals 15 residues. Trimming removed 7 bases from V and 0 bases from J; junction bases left unmatched: 6.

The chain couples TRBV7-9 to TRBJ2-3; weak D call: TRBD1 (6 bases). CDR3 length: 15 amino acids. The V end was cut by 8 bases, the J end by 2 bases, with 17 bases between. Looked up from germline, CDR1 is SEHNR and CDR2 is FQNEAQ (reference sequence). This CDR3 reads CASALDRLDTDTQYF. CDR3 coding DNA: TGTGCCAGCGCCCTCGACAGGTTAGACACAGATACGCAGTATTTT.

The CDR3 nucleotides read TGTGCCAGCAAAGAGCGCGGGAATGAGCAGTTCTTC. It is translated as CASKERGNEQFF. The J gene is TRBJ2-1, the V gene TRBV27, with D maybe TRBD2 (5 bases). Deletions cut 7 bases from V and 7 bases from J, with 11 bases between. Germline V gene sequence: CDR1 MNHEY, CDR2 SMNVEV (reference sequence). This CDR3 has 12 amino acids.

This clonotype was found many times. This chain joins TRBV5-1 and TRBJ1-2, with TRBD1 matching over 7 bases. Trimming removed 0 bases from V and 8 bases from J; junction bases left unmatched: 10. The CDR3 extends over 15 amino acids. Per germline, CDR1 SGHRS and CDR2 YFSETQ. The CDR3 DNA is TGCGCCAGCAGCTTGGCCGCGGGACAGTCCAACGGCTACACCTTC. Its translation: CASSLAAGQSNGYTF.

This clonotype showed up many times. The chain combines TRBV4-1 with TRBJ1-1, with D unclear. This CDR3 is 14 amino acids long. V was trimmed by 3 bases and J by 3 bases, leaving 11 bases between them. Germline V lookup: CDR1 MGHRA, CDR2 YSYEKL. The CDR3 DNA reads TGCGCCAGCAGCCAGCGGGGAGGCGACACTGAAGCTTTCTTT. Translating it yields CASSQRGGDTEAFF.

This chain joins TRBV10-3 and TRBJ2-7, with 14 nucleotides matching TRBD2. Losses at the gene ends were 11 bases for V and 2 bases for J; bases not matched to a gene: 11. This CDR3 spans 16 amino acids. Germline V gene data show CDR1 as ENHRY and CDR2 as SYGVKD. Here the CDR3 reads CASTTSGRARTYEQYF. The CDR3 nucleotides read TGTGCCTCCACGACTAGCGGGAGGGCCCGGACCTACGAGCAGTACTTC.

This clonotype came up a few times. The chain has TRBV4-1 and TRBJ2-7; D remains unclear. Germline values: CDR1 MGHRA, CDR2 YSYEKL. With 1 base removed from V and 5 bases from J, the gap between germline ends came to 15 bases. This CDR3 has 15 residues. CDR3 sequence (DNA): TGCGCCAGCAGCCAAGTTGGACGCCGGAGCGACGAGCAGTACTTC. It specifies CASSQVGRRSDEQYF.

This clonotype was recorded at least ten times. This chain joins TRBV15 and TRBJ2-3; D is ambiguous. The CDR3 is 16 amino acids. From germline, CDR1 is LNHNV and CDR2 YYDKDF (reference sequence). The V and J ends lost 0 bases and 2 bases respectively, with 12 bases between them. In nucleotides, the CDR3 is TGTGCCACCAGCAGAGATCGCGCTTCTTACACAGATACGCAGTATTTT. Translated, it gives CATSRDRASYTDTQYF.

There are a few counts of this clonotype. This chain connects TRBV20-1 to TRBJ1-1, with a tentative D call TRBD1 (5 bases). CDR1 and CDR2 from the germline V gene are DFQATT and SNEGSKA (reference sequence). Trimming cost V 8 bases and J 4 bases, with 26 bases left between them. There are 16 residues in the CDR3. The CDR3, as DNA: TGCAGTCCCGTCCGTTGGGAGGGACCCTTTACCACTGAAGCTTTCTTT. It yields the protein CSPVRWEGPFTTEAFF.

Many counts were recorded for this clonotype. The chain links TRBV12-3 or TRBV12-4 to TRBJ2-3; 10 bases map to TRBD2. After removal of 2 bases from V and 4 bases from J, the junction contained 9 bases not matched to a gene. CDR3 length: 17 residues. The CDR3, as DNA: TGTGCCAGCAGTTTACTAGCGGGAGCAGGTTTAGCAGATACGCAGTATTTT. Protein sequence: CASSLLAGAGLADTQYF.

This clonotype came up many times. This rearrangement joins TRBV10-3 to TRBJ2-1; the D call may be TRBD1 or TRBD2 (6 bases each). In germline, CDR1 is ENHRY, CDR2 SYGVKD. V was shortened by 3 bases and J by 4 bases, with 19 bases between the two germline ends. The CDR3 is 17 residues long. This CDR3 reads CAISDGGPGTSYNEQFF. The CDR3 region has the DNA TGTGCCATCAGTGATGGGGGGCCCGGGACTTCATACAATGAGCAGTTCTTC.

In its sample, this clonotype was seen a few times. The rearrangement joins TRBV11-2 to TRBJ2-7, with TRBD1 identical over 7 bases. J lost 6 bases, V lost 4 bases, and 6 bases had no gene match. The germline V gene encodes CDR1 SGHAT and CDR2 FQNNGV. The CDR3 covers 13 residues. CDR3 bases: TGTGCCAGCAGCTCCCGACAGGGACGCGAGCAGTACTTC. Protein sequence: CASSSRQGREQYF. The full variable domain, its missing parts supplied by reference TRBV11-2 and TRBJ2-7, is EAGVAQSPRYKIIEKRQSVAFWCNPISGHATLYWYQQILGQGPKLLIQFQNNGVVDDSQLPKDRFSAERLKGVDSTLKIQPAKLEDSAVYLCASSSRQGREQYFGPGTRLTVT.